The rows below give T cell receptor beta chains drawn from one sample of a study of T cell responses to AZD1222 COVID-19 vaccine. Profiled with immunoSEQ multiplex PCR; TCRdb holds only in-frame clones, not every one. The sample holds over 110,000 clones, roughly nine tenths seen once. The sequences come from peripheral blood, collected 28 days after the second AZD1222 dose. These receptor sequences come from an adult who received the AZD1222 COVID-19 vaccine. The CDR3 runs from the conserved cysteine through the conserved F or W. The D gene is left open where the match is weak. Part of the rows lack a size; the others show once, few, many or a class for expanded clones.

TRBD1 . TRBJ1-1 TRBV6-1 16 TGTGCCAGCAGTGAACCAGTTCAGGGGGTGAACACTGAAGCTTTCTTT CASSEPVQGVNTEAFF
. . TRBJ1-2 TRBV7-2 13 TGTGCCAGCAGCTCCAGACACCCGGGAGGCTACACCTTC CASSSRHPGGYTF
. . TRBJ2-3 TRBV7-2 16 TGTGCCAGCAGCTTAGGAGTCCGCCGGATAGGAGATACGCAGTATTTT CASSLGVRRIGDTQYF
. . TRBJ2-3 TRBV5-1 15 TGCGCCAGCAGCTACTCCGGATCTGAACCAGATACGCAGTATTTT CASSYSGSEPDTQYF
TRBD2 few TRBJ2-3 TRBV7-2 16 TGTGCCAGCAGCTTTATGGGCGGGGGTAGTTCAGATACGCAGTATTTT CASSFMGGGSSDTQYF
. . TRBJ2-7 TRBV7-2 13 TGTGCCAGCAGCTTCAGCGGCTCCTACGAGCAGTACTTC CASSFSGSYEQYF
TRBD2 . TRBJ2-1 TRBV28 14 TGTGCCAGTAACCTAGCGGGAGTTACCAATGAGCAGTTCTTC CASNLAGVTNEQFF
. . TRBJ1-1 TRBV11-2 13 TGTGCCAGCAGCTCCCTCCGGAGGTCTGAAGCTTTCTTT CASSSLRRSEAFF
TRBD2 . TRBJ2-4 TRBV19 17 TGTGCCAGTAGTCGCCAACTAGCGGGAGCTGCCAAAAACATTCAGTACTTC CASSRQLAGAAKNIQYF
TRBD1 . TRBJ1-2 TRBV5-1 16 TGCGCCAGCAGGGTCCAGACAGGGGGATTTAACTATGGCTACACCTTC CASRVQTGGFNYGYTF
. once TRBJ1-1 TRBV20-1 11 TGCAGTGCTAGAGAGGGCACTGAAGCTTTCTTT CSAREGTEAFF
. . TRBJ1-6 TRBV7-2 12 TGTGCCAGCAGCTCCAATAATTCACCCCTCCACTTT CASSSNNSPLHF
. . TRBJ1-2 TRBV2 12 TGTGCCAGCAGGAACGACAACTATGGCTACACCTTC CASRNDNYGYTF
. . TRBJ2-1 TRBV7-9 18 TGTGCCAGCAGCTCCGGGTGGGGCACGAGTTGGTCCTACAATGAGCAGTTCTTC CASSSGWGTSWSYNEQFF
. few TRBJ1-6 TRBV18 15 TGTGCCAGCTCACCATCCGGGATCAATAATTCACCCCTCCACTTT CASSPSGINNSPLHF
TRBD2 . TRBJ2-3 TRBV7-8 17 TGTGCCAGCAGCTTAGACTCAGCGGGAGGATTTACAGATACGCAGTATTTT CASSLDSAGGFTDTQYF
TRBD1 . TRBJ2-2 TRBV11-2 16 TGTGCCAGCAGCTTAGGAAGACAGGGGGCTAACGGGGAGCTGTTTTTT CASSLGRQGANGELFF